This is a list of T cell receptor beta chains from one sample in a study of shared clonotypes between healthy human individuals. Measured with immunoSEQ multiplex PCR; TCRdb has only the in-frame clones, and not every one. The table records around 600,000 clones, around 97% of them present only once. The specimen was naive CD4+ T cells sorted from blood. These receptors were taken from a woman in her 30s in good health. CDR3s include the opening cysteine and the closing phenylalanine or tryptophan. Each record gives: D gene, V gene, clone size, J gene, CDR3 protein, CDR3 DNA. The D gene is left open where the match is weak. The size of a clone is reported for some rows only, either as once, few or many, or as a class for expanded clones.

NA	TRBV9	NA	TRBJ1-2	CASSAQGESYTF	TGTGCCAGCAGCGCCCAGGGAGAGAGCTACACCTTC
NA	TRBV7-8	NA	TRBJ2-7	CASSPRGRYEQYF	TGTGCCAGCAGCCCCCGGGGGAGATACGAGCAGTACTTC
TRBD1	TRBV19	NA	TRBJ1-1	CASSGQTGPNTEAFF	TGTGCCAGTAGTGGTCAGACAGGGCCGAACACTGAAGCTTTCTTT
NA	TRBV18	NA	TRBJ1-5	CASSPGQDSNQPQHF	TGTGCCAGCTCACCAGGGCAGGATAGCAATCAGCCCCAGCATTTT
TRBD1	TRBV6-4	NA	TRBJ1-2	CASSVQGGANYGYTF	TGTGCCAGCAGTGTACAGGGGGGAGCTAACTATGGCTACACCTTC
NA	TRBV11-2	NA	TRBJ2-7	CASKNRALYEQYF	TGTGCCAGCAAGAATAGGGCCCTCTACGAGCAGTACTTC
NA	TRBV9	NA	TRBJ2-7	CASSVGITQEDEQYF	TGTGCCAGCAGCGTAGGTATTACTCAGGAGGACGAGCAGTACTTC
TRBD1	TRBV19	NA	TRBJ1-4	CASGTGGEKLFF	TGTGCCAGTGGGACAGGGGGTGAAAAACTGTTTTTT
NA	TRBV11-2	NA	TRBJ1-6	CASSLVRTGSAPLHF	TGTGCCAGCAGCTTAGTTAGGACGGGTTCCGCACCCCTCCACTTT
NA	TRBV18	NA	TRBJ1-1	CASSPLGSVNTEAFF	TGTGCCAGCTCACCACTAGGGTCGGTGAACACTGAAGCTTTCTTT
NA	TRBV7-3	NA	TRBJ1-1	CASSLREEDTEAFF	TGTGCCAGCAGCTTAAGGGAGGAGGACACTGAAGCTTTCTTT
TRBD2	TRBV7-9	NA	TRBJ2-7	CASTIAGGSYEQYF	TGTGCCAGCACCATAGCGGGAGGTTCCTACGAGCAGTACTTC
NA	TRBV9	NA	TRBJ1-2	CASSFRGGGYGYTF	TGTGCCAGCAGCTTCAGGGGAGGAGGCTATGGCTACACCTTC
NA	TRBV5-8	NA	TRBJ1-5	CASADRKGLNSNQPQHF	TGTGCCAGCGCTGACAGGAAAGGGCTTAATAGCAATCAGCCCCAGCATTTT
TRBD2	TRBV18	NA	TRBJ2-7	CASSLAGGYEQYF	TGTGCCAGCTCATTAGCGGGAGGATACGAGCAGTACTTC
TRBD1	TRBV7-8	NA	TRBJ2-1	CASSTHGTGGREQFF	TGTGCCAGCAGCACACACGGGACAGGAGGGCGTGAGCAGTTCTTC
NA	TRBV19	once	TRBJ2-5	CASSSQQQETQYF	TGTGCCAGTTCCTCACAGCAACAAGAGACCCAGTACTTC
NA	TRBV19	NA	TRBJ2-7	CASSISGTRTYEQYF	TGTGCCAGTAGTATTTCAGGGACACGAACCTACGAGCAGTACTTC
NA	TRBV5-1	NA	TRBJ2-3	CASRVAAATDTQYF	TGCGCCAGCAGGGTGGCGGCGGCCACAGATACGCAGTATTTT
TRBD1	TRBV6-1	NA	TRBJ1-4	CASSAPTGVNEKLFF	TGTGCCAGCAGCGCCCCGACAGGGGTGAATGAAAAACTGTTTTTT
TRBD1	TRBV28	NA	TRBJ1-2	CASSPLDRTYGYTF	TGTGCCAGCAGTCCGTTGGACAGGACCTATGGCTACACCTTC
TRBD2	TRBV14	NA	TRBJ2-1	CASSQDWRLAGPNEQFF	TGTGCCAGCAGCCAAGATTGGAGGCTAGCGGGGCCAAATGAGCAGTTCTTC
NA	TRBV28	once	TRBJ2-7	CASSSWGRGDEQYF	TGTGCCAGCAGCTCTTGGGGGCGCGGGGACGAGCAGTACTTC
TRBD1	TRBV28	NA	TRBJ1-1	CASTETGVTEAFF	TGTGCCAGCACCGAGACAGGGGTCACTGAAGCTTTCTTT
NA	TRBV30	once	TRBJ1-4	CAWRGGTGMGKLFF	TGTGCCTGGAGAGGAGGGACCGGGATGGGGAAACTGTTTTTT
TRBD1	TRBV28	NA	TRBJ2-1	CASSPGDRRNEQFF	TGTGCCAGCAGTCCCGGGGACAGGCGAAATGAGCAGTTCTTC
NA	TRBV5-1	NA	TRBJ2-3	CASSSGPATDTQYF	TGCGCCAGCAGCTCGGGACCGGCGACAGATACGCAGTATTTT
NA	TRBV18	NA	TRBJ1-2	CASSPRVGQGYTF	TGTGCCAGCTCACCTCGGGTAGGGCAAGGCTACACCTTC
NA	TRBV6-5	few	TRBJ1-5	CASRNLDKSNQPQHF	TGTGCCAGCAGAAATCTCGACAAGAGCAATCAGCCCCAGCATTTT
TRBD1	TRBV27	NA	TRBJ2-7	CASSLMPSATGAEQYF	TGTGCCAGCAGTCTTATGCCAAGCGCGACAGGGGCCGAGCAGTACTTC
TRBD2	TRBV6-1	NA	TRBJ2-2	CATYQIAGHPGELFF	TGTGCCACATACCAAATAGCGGGACATCCCGGGGAGCTGTTTTTT
NA	TRBV5-1	once	TRBJ2-7	CASSSSRGSYEQYF	TGCGCCAGCAGCTCAAGCAGGGGTTCCTACGAGCAGTACTTC
TRBD2	TRBV30	once	TRBJ2-3	CAWTAAGGFGLHTQYF	TGTGCCTGGACCGCCGCGGGAGGCTTTGGCCTCCATACGCAGTATTTT
NA	TRBV5-1	NA	TRBJ1-1	CASSLVRGSANTEAFF	TGCGCCAGCAGCTTAGTTAGGGGATCGGCGAACACTGAAGCTTTCTTT
NA	TRBV11-3	once	TRBJ2-7	CASSSISVSEQYF	TGTGCCAGCAGCTCAATCTCGGTTAGTGAGCAGTACTTC
NA	TRBV18	NA	TRBJ1-2	CASSPESSGALYGYTF	TGTGCCAGCTCACCAGAATCGTCGGGGGCTTTATATGGCTACACCTTC
TRBD2	TRBV2	NA	TRBJ2-4	CASILRGGPGSTVKNIQYF	TGTGCCAGCATCTTGAGGGGAGGGCCGGGGTCAACCGTCAAAAACATTCAGTACTTC
TRBD2	TRBV7-9	few	TRBJ2-7	CASSTTSGRYYEQYF	TGTGCCAGCAGTACCACTAGCGGGAGGTACTACGAGCAGTACTTC
TRBD1	TRBV11-2	NA	TRBJ2-7	CASSTGQGYEQYF	TGTGCCAGCAGCACCGGACAGGGCTACGAGCAGTACTTC
NA	TRBV18	NA	TRBJ2-3	CASSPKLALLTDTQYF	TGTGCCAGCTCACCAAAACTAGCCCTACTCACAGATACGCAGTATTTT
NA	TRBV28	NA	TRBJ1-2	CASRDTATNYGYTF	TGTGCCAGCAGGGACACTGCCACTAACTATGGCTACACCTTC
TRBD1	TRBV4-1	NA	TRBJ1-2	CASSQLRDSYGYTF	TGCGCCAGCAGCCAACTCCGGGACAGTTATGGCTACACCTTC
TRBD1	TRBV27	NA	TRBJ1-3	CASSVVGQGGVDNTIYF	TGTGCCAGCAGTGTTGTGGGACAGGGTGGAGTTGACAACACCATATATTTT
NA	TRBV4-1	few	TRBJ1-5	CASSQDQALPQHF	TGCGCCAGCAGCCAAGACCAGGCCCTCCCCCAGCATTTT
NA	TRBV6-6	NA	TRBJ1-1	CASSYERTDTEAFF	TGTGCCAGCAGTTACGAAAGGACAGATACTGAAGCTTTCTTT
TRBD1	TRBV7-3	NA	TRBJ2-2	CASSFTGGSGELFF	TGTGCCAGCAGCTTCACAGGGGGTTCCGGGGAGCTGTTTTTT
NA	TRBV15	NA	TRBJ2-2	CATSGRLGDTGELFF	TGTGCCACCAGCGGTAGATTAGGCGACACCGGGGAGCTGTTTTTT
NA	TRBV14	NA	TRBJ2-7	CASSQLQGLTYEQYF	TGTGCCAGCAGCCAACTCCAGGGGCTTACCTACGAGCAGTACTTC
NA	TRBV15	NA	TRBJ2-7	CATSRVAGSEQYF	TGTGCCACCAGCAGAGTGGCGGGGAGCGAGCAGTACTTC
TRBD1	TRBV13	NA	TRBJ2-2	CASSLRQGLNTGELFF	TGTGCCAGCAGCTTAAGACAGGGCCTGAACACCGGGGAGCTGTTTTTT
NA	TRBV19	once	TRBJ1-5	CASSIGGGFNQPQHF	TGTGCCAGTAGTATAGGTGGAGGGTTTAATCAGCCCCAGCATTTT
NA	TRBV28	NA	TRBJ1-2	CADRDANYGYTF	TGTGCCGACCGAGACGCTAACTATGGCTACACCTTC
NA	TRBV7-9	NA	TRBJ1-2	CASSLTENYGYTF	TGTGCCAGCAGCTTAACAGAGAACTATGGCTACACCTTC
TRBD2	TRBV2	once	TRBJ2-4	CASSGTSGGIQYF	TGTGCCAGCAGTGGGACTAGCGGAGGCATTCAGTACTTC
TRBD1	TRBV7-8	NA	TRBJ1-6	CASSLGQGGNSPLHF	TGTGCCAGCAGCTTAGGACAGGGTGGGAATTCACCCCTCCACTTT
TRBD1	TRBV6-5	NA	TRBJ1-6	CASSATGGNSPLHF	TGTGCCAGCAGTGCGACAGGGGGAAATTCACCCCTCCACTTT
NA	TRBV11-3	NA	TRBJ2-7	CASSPDNSYEQYF	TGTGCCAGCAGCCCGGACAACTCCTACGAGCAGTACTTC
TRBD2	TRBV11-3	NA	TRBJ2-7	CASSLGVTSGIEQYF	TGTGCCAGCAGCTTAGGAGTGACTAGCGGCATCGAGCAGTACTTC
TRBD1	TRBV29-1	NA	TRBJ2-7	CSVALTGGPSYEQYF	TGCAGCGTTGCTTTGACAGGGGGCCCTTCTTACGAGCAGTACTTC
TRBD1	TRBV15	NA	TRBJ1-2	CATSRDGRSGGRGYGYTF	TGTGCCACCAGCAGAGATGGACGGTCCGGTGGCAGGGGGTATGGCTACACCTTC